This T cell receptor (beta chain) comes out of a study of T cells in localized non-small cell lung cancer. Germline lookup yields CDR1 DFQATT and CDR2 SNEGSKA (reference sequence). The V end was cut by 5 bases, the J end by 1 base, with 5 bases between. The CDR3 length is 11 residues. Findings and caveats of the study: Those with higher blood T cell density had longer overall survival. Maximal T cell clonality occurred in uninvolved adjacent lung, with tumor ranking below it. A median of around 60 clones ranked among the top 100 in tumor appeared in adjacent lung.

Here immunoSEQ multiplex PCR was the method, and the copy in TCRdb shows in-frame clones only, minus some. The sample records some 30,000 clones, about 89% being singletons. This clone came up once. The antigen is undetermined. The chain employs TRBV20-1 and TRBJ2-5; D is uncertain. The TCR sequence derives from a female donor aged 60 or older with stage I lung adenocarcinoma. Sequences were derived from peripheral blood, sampled before any cancer treatment. This CDR3 is CSARTQETQYF. The CDR3 bases are TGCAGTGCTCGGACCCAAGAGACCCAGTACTTC.